The 32 T cell receptor beta chains given below trace back to one sample, sequenced in a study of blood T cells in healthy people across ages. Through a sample-barcoded 5' primer and a J-beta primer mix, a second PCR was run for roughly 6 to 11 cycles. TCRdb passed the 5' RACE reads through MiXCR, listing each CDR3 protein once. Of about 680,000 distinct CDR3 sequences in the sample, 45% to 50% were seen once. Material for sequencing was blood. These receptors came from a woman aged 60-75 years in good health.

This clonotype occurred a few times. The V and J genes are TRBV5-1 and TRBJ2-7; the match to TRBD2 covers 8 bases. Germline V CDR1 and CDR2: SGHRS, YFSETQ. Losses at the gene ends were 3 bases for V and 2 bases for J; bases not matched to a gene: 7. The CDR3 totals 15 residues. The CDR3 nucleotides are TGCGCCAGCAGCTCGGGGACTAGTCGAACCTACGAGCAGTACTTC. Translation: CASSSGTSRTYEQYF.

The CDR3 DNA is TGCAGTGCCACGGACAGGGGACCGTTAAGCTCCTACAATGAGCAGTTCTTC. Translating gives CSATDRGPLSSYNEQFF. V and J are TRBV20-1 and TRBJ2-1; 9 bases match TRBD1. The CDR3 is 17 residues long. The germline V gene has CDR1 DFQATT and CDR2 SNEGSKA (reference sequence). J was trimmed by 0 bases and V by 6 bases; bases with no gene match: 12.

This clonotype has only a few counts. This sequence joins TRBV29-1 and TRBJ1-1; 10 bases align to TRBD1. This CDR3 is built from 14 residues. V gave up 0 bases and J gave up 5 bases; unmatched junction bases: 3. CDR1 is SQVTM, CDR2 ANQGSEA, per germline. CDR3 sequence (DNA): TGCAGCGTTGAAGAGAGGGACAGGGGAACTGAAGCTTTCTTT. This encodes CSVEERDRGTEAFF.

Worth noting for this clonotype: Sequence at one end of the junction differs from germline and may be a read error. The chain couples TRBV4-3 to TRBJ2-1; D remains unclear. Germline V lookup: CDR1 LGHNA, CDR2 YSLEER. This CDR3 comprises 15 residues. The CDR3 bases are TGCACCAGCAGCCAAGAGAATGAACCCTACAATGAGCAGTTCTTC. Translated, it gives CTSSQENEPYNEQFF.

The chain links TRBV9 to TRBJ1-6; maybe TRBD1 (6 bases). The CDR3 has 12 residues. Germline V gene data show CDR1 as SGDLS and CDR2 as YYNGEE. The V and J ends lost 0 bases and 14 bases respectively, with 9 bases between them. This CDR3 is CASSVGTAALHF. The CDR3 DNA is TGTGCCAGCAGCGTAGGGACAGCAGCCCTCCACTTT.

This sequence joins TRBV24-1 and TRBJ2-5; the D gene is possibly TRBD2 (6 bases). Trimming stripped 4 bases from V and 11 bases from J, with 28 bases between. Germline V lookup: CDR1 KGHDR, CDR2 SFDVKD. This CDR3 is 17 amino acids long. The CDR3 loop reads CATSDPMAGVGGNEQYF. CDR3 DNA sequence: TGTGCCACCAGTGACCCCATGGCCGGAGTTGGGGGGAATGAGCAGTACTTC.

This clonotype was seen a handful of times. The chain couples TRBV28 to TRBJ2-5; TRBD1 is a possible D gene (6 bases). Judging by the DNA end, TRBJ2-7 fits better; the J call may be wrong. Germline V gene lookup returns CDR1 MDHEN and CDR2 SYDVKM. The CDR3 sequence is 14 residues long. CDR3 region: CASSLTGQVHEQYF. The CDR3 DNA follows: TGTGCCAGCAGTTTGACAGGCCAGGTCCACGAGCAGTACTTC.

The rearrangement uses TRBV10-3 and TRBJ2-7; either TRBD1 or TRBD2 may supply D (5 bases each). V dropped 4 bases and J dropped 3 bases, with 25 bases sitting between them. The CDR3 spans 18 residues. Germline CDR1 reads ENHRY; CDR2 reads SYGVKD. The CDR3 nucleotides read TGTGCCATCAGTGTGACGGGACCTCCAAGGGCGGGCCACTACGAGCAGTACTTC. Protein: CAISVTGPPRAGHYEQYF.

The V gene is TRBV9, the J gene TRBJ2-5, with 7 positions matching TRBD2. Germline assignment: CDR1 SGDLS and CDR2 YYNGEE. The V gene end was trimmed by 0 bases and the J gene end by 4 bases; junction bases not matched to a gene: 3. This CDR3 is 14 amino acids long. The CDR3 spells CASSVARTRETQYF. Written as DNA, the CDR3 is TGTGCCAGCAGCGTAGCCAGGACTAGAGAGACCCAGTACTTC.

The V call is TRBV6-6, the J call TRBJ1-2; 10 bases are a match to TRBD1. Trimming at V came to 5 bases and at J to 8 bases, leaving 11 bases not matched to a gene. The germline CDR1 and CDR2 sequences are MNHNY and SVGAGI (reference sequence). The CDR3 is made up of 15 amino acids. This CDR3 is CASSIRTGGHVGYTF. CDR3 DNA: TGTGCCAGCAGTATACGGACAGGGGGACATGTGGGCTACACCTTC.

V is TRBV7-6 and J is TRBJ2-5; tentative D call: TRBD2 (5 bases). The better agreement between TRBJ2-7 and the DNA end casts doubt on the J call. CDR1 SGHVS and CDR2 FNYEAQ come from the germline V gene. The CDR3 length is 13 residues. This CDR3 reads CASSPTAGGEQYF. CDR3 DNA sequence: TGTGCCAGCAGCCCGACGGCGGGCGGCGAGCAGTACTTC.

The rearrangement joins TRBV29-1 to TRBJ1-2; perhaps TRBD1 as D (6 bases). Germline CDR1 SQVTM, CDR2 ANQGSEA. The CDR3 is 13 residues long. Trimming shortened V by 6 bases and J by 0 bases, and 11 bases separated the two germline ends. For the CDR3, the DNA is TGCAGCGTAACCACAGGGACTAACTATGGCTACACCTTC. Translation: CSVTTGTNYGYTF.

This chain uses TRBV28 with TRBJ2-1; no firm D call. The CDR3 is 12 amino acids. Germline V gene data show CDR1 as MDHEN and CDR2 as SYDVKM. V was pared by 7 bases and J by 4 bases, with 8 bases between. CDR3 sequence reads: CASKDDYNEQFF. In nucleotides, the CDR3 is TGTGCCAGCAAGGACGATTACAATGAGCAGTTCTTC.

This chain connects TRBV24-1 to TRBJ2-1; no clear D gene. V shed 1 base and J shed 0 bases, with 9 bases lying between them. The germline CDR1 and CDR2 sequences are KGHDR and SFDVKD. The length of the CDR3 is 16 residues. The CDR3 coding sequence is TGTGCCACCAGTGATTTAAGGGCTGGCTCCTACAATGAGCAGTTCTTC. Residues: CATSDLRAGSYNEQFF.

Note on this clonotype: A much larger clone lies a single base off, so this may be a read error. This rearrangement joins TRBV7-2 to TRBJ2-7; no clear D gene. Trimming stripped 4 bases from V and 0 bases from J, with 10 bases between. There are 14 residues in the CDR3. Germline values: CDR1 SGHTA, CDR2 FQGNSA. As DNA, the CDR3 is TGTGCCAGCAGCTCAAACCGAAGCTCCTACGAGCAGTACTTC. As protein: CASSSNRSSYEQYF.

This chain uses TRBV14 with TRBJ2-7; TRBD1 matches at 8 bases. V shed 1 base, J shed 1 base, and the junction held 15 bases outside the gene matches. Germline V gives CDR1 SGHDN, CDR2 FVKESK. This CDR3 comprises 19 residues. CDR3 sequence reads: CASSQVQQWGQAGSYEQYF. The CDR3 bases are TGTGCCAGCAGCCAAGTCCAACAGTGGGGACAGGCGGGGTCCTACGAGCAGTACTTC.

The V gene is TRBV6-2 or TRBV6-3, the J gene TRBJ2-5, with a tentative D call TRBD1 (6 bases). V was pared by 0 bases and J by 9 bases, with 17 bases between. The CDR3 loop spans 15 amino acids. Germline V lookup: CDR1 MNHEY, CDR2 SVGEGT. CDR3 residues: CASSYSQGSMRAQYF. CDR3 DNA sequence: TGTGCCAGCAGTTACTCTCAGGGGAGCATGAGGGCCCAGTACTTC.

The chain links TRBV7-9 to TRBJ2-1; 12 bases fit TRBD1. The trim removed 5 bases at V and 8 bases at J, leaving 13 bases unmatched. The CDR3 has 17 amino acids. The germline V gene encodes CDR1 SEHNR and CDR2 FQNEAQ (reference sequence). The CDR3 DNA is TGTGCCAGCAGCGAACGGAAGCGGGACAGGGGGCATGATGAGCAGTTCTTC. Protein: CASSERKRDRGHDEQFF.

This clonotype was found once. CDR3 nucleotides: TGTGCCTGGAGTGCGGGACTAGTTTACAATGAGCAGTTCTTC. It encodes CAWSAGLVYNEQFF. This rearrangement joins TRBV30 to TRBJ2-1, with 8 bases aligning to TRBD2. Germline CDR1 is GTSNPN and CDR2 is SVGIG (reference sequence). The ends lost 1 base at V and 4 bases at J; junction bases unmatched: 3. The CDR3 spans 14 residues.

V is TRBV20-1 and J is TRBJ1-1; TRBD1 is a possible D gene (5 bases). CDR1 and CDR2 (germline): DFQATT, SNEGSKA (reference sequence). The CDR3 contains 15 residues. Deletions cut 1 base from V and 5 bases from J, with 17 bases between. CDR3 nucleotides: TGCAGTGCTAGAGTTGGGGCAAACTATGGGACTGAAGCTTTCTTT. Protein sequence: CSARVGANYGTEAFF.

V is TRBV7-2 and J is TRBJ2-3; D is ambiguous. The CDR3 is 12 amino acids. The V end was cut by 3 bases, the J end by 4 bases, with 5 bases between. Looked up from germline, CDR1 is SGHTA and CDR2 is FQGNSA. For the CDR3, the DNA is TGTGCCAGCAGCTTTAGTGCAGATACGCAGTATTTT. It is translated as CASSFSADTQYF.

This chain links TRBV9 with TRBJ2-5; D is possibly TRBD2 (6 bases). There are 13 residues in the CDR3. Germline loops: CDR1 SGDLS, CDR2 YYNGEE. V lost 6 bases, J lost 1 base, and 10 bases lay in between. The CDR3 coding sequence is TGTGCCAGCAACAATAGCGGCCAAGAGACCCAGTACTTC. Encoded protein: CASNNSGQETQYF.

This chain joins TRBV11-2 and TRBJ2-5; no clear D gene. V lost 6 bases to trimming and J lost 2 bases, with 16 bases between them. CDR1 is SGHAT, CDR2 FQNNGV, per germline. The CDR3 runs to 15 residues. The CDR3 nucleotides read TGTGCCAGCAGAGCCCTCCCTAGGGCACAAGAGACCCAGTACTTC. Protein product: CASRALPRAQETQYF.

This chain uses TRBV20-1 with TRBJ2-5; 7 bases are a match to TRBD1. The J call may be faulty, since TRBJ2-7 better matches the DNA end. This CDR3 region has 11 residues. Germline V gene data show CDR1 as DFQATT and CDR2 as SNEGSKA (reference sequence). CDR3 region: CSHRQGYEQYF. The CDR3 nucleotides are TGCAGTCATAGACAGGGCTACGAGCAGTACTTC.

J is TRBJ2-7 and V is TRBV9; TRBD1 aligns across 8 bases. V lost 3 bases to trimming and J lost 4 bases; unmatched junction nucleotides: 6. The CDR3 sequence is 14 residues long. CDR1 is SGDLS, CDR2 YYNGEE, per germline. CDR3 region: CASSATGGWYEQYF. CDR3 bases: TGTGCCAGCAGCGCTACAGGGGGGTGGTACGAGCAGTACTTC.

This chain connects TRBV6-2 or TRBV6-3 to TRBJ2-5, with D uncertain. Per germline, CDR1 MNHEY and CDR2 SVGEGT. The CDR3 runs 14 residues. V gave up 7 bases and J gave up 5 bases, with 17 bases separating them. For the CDR3, the DNA is TGTGCCAGCACAGAACGGCCACACCGGGAGACCCAGTACTTC. Its protein product is CASTERPHRETQYF.

This clonotype was counted between two and nine times. The chain is built from TRBV29-1 and TRBJ1-1; a possible D gene is TRBD1 (6 bases). CDR3 length: 12 amino acids. Trimming stripped 7 bases from V and 5 bases from J, with 14 bases between. Looked up from germline, CDR1 is SQVTM and CDR2 is ANQGSEA. CDR3: CSAGRGGTEAFF. CDR3 nucleotides: TGCAGCGCCGGACGAGGGGGTACTGAAGCTTTCTTT.

V usage is TRBV5-1 and J usage is TRBJ2-5; D is possibly TRBD2 (5 bases). The CDR3 totals 14 residues. V was clipped by 2 bases and J by 3 bases, with 11 bases between them. Germline values: CDR1 SGHRS, CDR2 YFSETQ. The CDR3 spells CASSLISVEETQYF. The CDR3 bases are TGCGCCAGCAGCTTAATTAGCGTGGAAGAGACCCAGTACTTC.

This clonotype came up a few times. The chain joins TRBV7-2 to TRBJ2-1; 7 nucleotides line up with TRBD2. CDR3 length: 13 residues. V shed 3 bases, J shed 6 bases, and the junction held 2 bases outside the gene matches. The germline V gene encodes CDR1 SGHTA and CDR2 FQGNSA. The CDR3 loop reads CASSLASGNEQFF. CDR3 coding DNA: TGTGCCAGCAGCTTGGCTAGCGGCAATGAGCAGTTCTTC. The full variable domain, in which reference TRBV7-2 and TRBJ2-1 provide the parts outside the CDR3, is GAGVSQSPSNKVTEKGKDVELRCDPISGHTALYWYRQSLGQGLEFLIYFQGNSAPDKSGLPSDRFSAERTGGSVSTLTIQRTQQEDSAVYLCASSLASGNEQFFGPGTRLTVL.

This chain joins TRBV28 and TRBJ1-4; D gene uncertain. The CDR3 spans 15 residues. Germline CDR1 reads MDHEN; CDR2 reads SYDVKM. Trimming removed 5 bases at V and 8 bases at J, with 18 bases between. CDR3 in amino acids: CASSPHTAPGEKLFF. CDR3 DNA: TGTGCCAGCAGTCCCCATACAGCCCCGGGGGAAAAACTGTTTTTT. Looking up the rest from reference TRBV28 and TRBJ1-4 gives the full variable domain: DVKVTQSSRYLVKRTGEKVFLECVQDMDHENMFWYRQDPGLGLRLIYFSYDVKMKEKGDIPEGYSVSREKKERFSLILESASTNQTSMYLCASSPHTAPGEKLFFGSGTQLSVL.

The genes are TRBV2 and TRBJ1-2; the match to TRBD1 covers 7 bases. J was trimmed by 5 bases and V by 3 bases; bases with no gene match: 3. Germline V lookup: CDR1 SNHLY, CDR2 FYNNEI. CDR3 length: 13 amino acids. CDR3 DNA: TGTGCCAGCAGTGAGGCGACAGGGTATGGCTACACCTTC. Translating gives CASSEATGYGYTF.

V gene TRBV29-1 combines with J gene TRBJ1-1; TRBD1 might be the D (5 bases). Trimming shortened V by 7 bases and J by 5 bases, and 17 bases separated the two germline ends. The CDR3 contains 13 residues. Germline V gives CDR1 SQVTM, CDR2 ANQGSEA. The CDR3 DNA is TGCAGCGCCTCCCATGGTCGGGGGACTGAAGCTTTCTTT. Translated, it gives CSASHGRGTEAFF.